The T cell receptor beta chain described here comes from a study of T cell repertoires in cytomegalovirus infection. Study information: Both a matching HLA type and CMV infection were indicated by public TCR beta signatures. Study-level findings and limits: CMV-specific HLA-C-restricted TCR beta clonotypes dominated the ex vivo response.

A single record per CDR3 protein comes from TCRdb applying MiXCR to the reads. The sample shows 740,000 or so distinct CDR3 sequences, roughly 36% of them seen only once. The CDR3 runs 16 residues. The germline gives CDR1 MDHEN, CDR2 SYDVKM. Trimming took 3 bases from V and 2 from J, leaving 16 bases between them. As to this clonotype: Its antigen is not identified.

The sample comprised PBMCs. This receptor was obtained from a human donor in good health (CMV status not recorded). Some clones in this sample may be carry-over from other donors' samples. The chain employs TRBV28 and TRBJ1-1, with D possibly matching TRBD1 (6 bases). CDR3 sequence reads: CASSFGSRGANTEAFF. CDR3 DNA sequence: TGTGCCAGCAGTTTTGGCTCCCGGGGGGCAAACACTGAAGCTTTCTTT.